This TCR beta chain is from a study of T cell repertoires in cytomegalovirus infection. Study-level findings and limits: People with CMV and the relevant HLA were identified by cumulative public TCR beta family frequency.

Germline V gives CDR1 SGHAT, CDR2 FQNNGV. Trimming removed 3 bases from V and 1 base from J, with 12 bases in between. This CDR3 contains 15 residues. TCRdb re-derived calls from the reads in MiXCR, one entry per CDR3 protein. In the table there are some 900,000 distinct CDR3 sequences, 30% to 35% of which are singletons. About this clonotype: Its antigen is not identified.

The chain has TRBV11-2 and TRBJ1-1, with a weak D call TRBD1 (5 bases). The sequence was obtained from a human donor in good health (CMV status not recorded). Some clones in this sample may be carry-over from other donors' samples. Sequencing used cultured CD8+ T cells from PBMCs, obtained from culture after CMV antigen stimulation. As DNA, the CDR3 is TGTGCCAGCAGCTTCTCGAGGGGTACGAACACTGAAGCTTTCTTT. This gives the protein CASSFSRGTNTEAFF.